The 10 T cell receptor beta chains in this list originate from one sample, sequenced in a study of T cells after yellow fever vaccination. TCRdb ran MiXCR on the 5' RACE reads and lists one entry per CDR3 protein. The sample has around 140,000 distinct CDR3 sequences; 6.5% to 8.5% are singletons. The source was CD4+ T cells sorted from PBMCs, collected 5 days after the yellow fever booster vaccination. These receptor sequences come from a man aged 25-45 years who received the YFV17D yellow fever vaccine.

This clonotype occurred many times. The chain couples TRBV20-1 to TRBJ2-1; D unclear. Germline CDR1 is DFQATT and CDR2 is SNEGSKA (reference sequence). The V gene lost 4 bases and the J gene lost 2 bases, with 12 bases spanning the gap. CDR3 length equals 14 residues. The chain's CDR3 is CSANAGPAYNEQFF. CDR3 sequence (DNA): TGCAGTGCTAATGCCGGCCCGGCCTACAATGAGCAGTTCTTC.

In this sample, this clonotype turned up many times. This chain connects TRBV6-5 to TRBJ2-1; D gene ambiguous. This CDR3 spans 12 amino acids. Germline V gene data show CDR1 as MNHEY and CDR2 as SVGAGI. The V and J ends lost 5 bases and 6 bases respectively, with 8 bases between them. CDR3 amino acids: CASSTTVNEQFF. Here the CDR3 DNA reads TGTGCCAGCAGTACAACGGTCAATGAGCAGTTCTTC.

This clonotype was seen ten or more times. This chain joins TRBV18 and TRBJ1-1, with a possible D match to TRBD1 (5 bases). V lost 2 bases to trimming and J lost 5 bases, with 12 bases between them. Germline CDR1 is KGHSH and CDR2 is LQKENI. This CDR3 spans 14 amino acids. Here the CDR3 DNA reads TGTGCCAGCTCACCAGGAGGGGTTAGGACTGAAGCTTTCTTT. This gives the protein CASSPGGVRTEAFF.

Many counts were recorded for this clonotype. The V and J genes are TRBV12-3 or TRBV12-4 and TRBJ1-1; 8 positions agree with TRBD1. After removal of 6 bases from V and 4 bases from J, the junction contained 10 bases not matched to a gene. The CDR3 totals 15 residues. CDR3 nucleotides: TGTGCCAGCAGCCGAGGACCAGGGGGCATCACTGAAGCTTTCTTT. As protein: CASSRGPGGITEAFF.

V usage is TRBV6-1 and J usage is TRBJ2-1, with 7 bases that match TRBD1. The junction had 12 bases not matched to a gene; V was cut back by 8 bases and J by 5 bases. The germline gives CDR1 MNHNS, CDR2 SASEGT. This CDR3 is built from 15 residues. The CDR3 DNA reads as TGTGCCAGCTCCCCCAGGGGGAACCGGGACAATGAGCAGTTCTTC. It translates to CASSPRGNRDNEQFF.

In this sample, this clonotype turned up many times. The V call is TRBV5-1, the J call TRBJ2-3; 11 nucleotides align to TRBD1. Trimming cost V 4 bases and J 5 bases; bases outside gene matches: 6. The germline CDR1 and CDR2 sequences are SGHRS and YFSETQ. The CDR3 consists of 15 residues. The CDR3 loop reads CASSLDRGQIDTQYF. The CDR3 nucleotides read TGCGCCAGCAGCCTGGACAGGGGGCAGATAGATACGCAGTATTTT.

This clonotype was counted at least ten times. The chain is built from TRBV5-4 and TRBJ2-1; TRBD2 matches 7 bases. Trimming removed 0 bases from V and 3 bases from J; junction bases left unmatched: 3. The CDR3 covers 15 residues. Germline loops: CDR1 SGHNT, CDR2 YYREEE (reference sequence). The CDR3 nucleotides are TGTGCCAGCAGCTTGGTATCTAGCGGCTACAATGAGCAGTTCTTC. As protein: CASSLVSSGYNEQFF.

This clonotype was seen repeatedly, ten times or more. This rearrangement joins TRBV25-1 to TRBJ2-3; D gene unclear. The V end lost 4 bases, the J end lost 6 bases, and 8 bases lay between the germline ends. From germline, CDR1 is MGHDK and CDR2 SYGVNS. This CDR3 is built from 12 residues. CDR3 nucleotide sequence: TGTGCCAGCAGTGGCCCGTCGGATACGCAGTATTTT. This gives the protein CASSGPSDTQYF.

This clonotype was observed at least ten times. CDR3: CSVGGLAWEQFF. The CDR3 nucleotides read TGCAGCGTTGGGGGGCTAGCGTGGGAGCAGTTCTTC. J is TRBJ2-1 and V is TRBV29-1; either TRBD1 or TRBD2 may supply D (6 bases each). V lost 4 bases and J lost 10, with 14 bases in between. CDR1 SQVTM and CDR2 ANQGSEA come from the germline V gene. This CDR3 contains 12 residues.

In this sample, this clonotype turned up a few times. The V and J genes are TRBV10-1 and TRBJ1-2, with D uncertain. Trimming removed 3 bases at V and 8 bases at J, with 10 bases between. CDR1 is WNHNN and CDR2 is SYGVQD in the germline V gene (reference sequence). The CDR3 has 12 residues. In nucleotides, the CDR3 is TGCGCCAGCAGTGATGGAGGGATGGGCTACACCTTC. It encodes CASSDGGMGYTF.